The clone carrying this T cell receptor (beta chain) showed up just once. The target antigen is unknown. The sample belongs to a study of shared clonotypes between healthy human individuals. The overall study: Each donor had three CD4 naive, three CD4 memory, two CD8 naive and one CD8 memory plate. Study results and caveats: Read depth was anticipated to influence clonotype sharing among donors. Around 4.7% was the fraction of naive CD4 clonotypes found shared across several donors.

Trimming stripped 2 bases from V and 6 bases from J, with 11 bases between. From germline, CDR1 is MNHEY and CDR2 SMNVEV (reference sequence). There are 13 residues in the CDR3. In the original processing: Without quality scores, immunoSEQ junctional reads could not be filtered like full-length reads. TCRdb keeps only in-frame clones here, not all; method: immunoSEQ multiplex PCR. The DNA was the basis for D and trimming; V, J and clone size are from that table. The profile covers more than 850,000 clones, with around three quarters appearing a single time and 0.5% to 0.6% taken by the ten largest. The TCR comes from a man between 18 and 35 years old in good health. Some clones in this sample may be carry-over from other donors' samples. This chain uses TRBV27 with TRBJ2-7, with D maybe TRBD1 (6 bases). The sequenced sample consisted of memory CD4+ T cells from PBMCs. Subset described: CD45RA-negative fraction. The CDR3 DNA sequence: TGTGCCAGCAGTTTACGTAGGGGGTCCGAGCAGTACTTC. Translating gives CASSLRRGSEQYF.